The clone carrying this T cell receptor (beta chain) was detected many times. TCRdb re-called the 5' RACE reads through MiXCR, storing one row per CDR3 protein. The sample carries about 430,000 distinct CDR3 sequences, 18% recorded once. This record comes from a study of T-cell memory formation after mild COVID-19. Study summary: TCR clusters were mostly donor specific.

Germline V CDR1 and CDR2: SGHTA, FQGNSA. Unmatched junction bases numbered 5, after V lost 6 bases and J lost 3 bases. The CDR3 runs to 13 residues. The rearrangement uses TRBV7-2 and TRBJ2-7; 7 positions agree with TRBD2. The sample consisted of PBMCs or a T cell subset sorted from them (not recorded which). The clonotype comes from a man younger than 30 who had mild COVID-19 (a few samples of this study predate the infection). Cell type and time point are not known. The chain's CDR3 is CASRGGDGYEQYF. The CDR3 coding sequence is TGTGCCAGCAGGGGAGGGGACGGCTACGAGCAGTACTTC.